These 31 T cell receptor beta chains were all obtained from the same sample, sequenced in a study of cytomegalovirus exposure and HLA in healthy donors. TCRdb's table, derived via immunoSEQ multiplex PCR, lists solely in-frame clones and lacks some. The table lists some 180,000 clones, around 86% of them singletons. The sample comprised PBMCs. The source of these receptors is a man aged 30 to 45 in good health and CMV-seropositive.

The table lists this clone with a count of one. The V call is TRBV9, the J call TRBJ2-7, with 7 bases identical to TRBD2. CDR1 and CDR2 (germline): SGDLS, YYNGEE. V lost 2 bases, J lost 2 bases, and 4 bases stayed unmatched. This CDR3 spans 14 amino acids. CDR3 loop: CASSVGLETYEQYF. The CDR3 DNA sequence: TGTGCCAGCAGCGTTGGACTAGAAACCTACGAGCAGTACTTC.

The chain combines TRBV19 with TRBJ1-5; D is undetermined. V lost 5 bases, J lost 10 bases, and 12 bases lay in between. Germline lookup yields CDR1 LNHDA and CDR2 SQIVND (reference sequence). The CDR3 has 12 residues. This chain's CDR3 is CASSLGFGPQHF. As DNA, the CDR3 is TGTGCCAGTAGTCTAGGGTTCGGTCCCCAGCATTTT.

The chain couples TRBV6-1 to TRBJ1-5, with 8 bases identical to TRBD1. The ends lost 4 bases at V and 6 bases at J; junction bases unmatched: 2. The CDR3 has 13 amino acids. Germline-derived CDR1 and CDR2 are MNHNS and SASEGT. The CDR3: CASSGTGTQPQHF. CDR3 coding DNA: TGTGCCAGCAGTGGGACAGGGACTCAGCCCCAGCATTTT.

The rearrangement joins TRBV6-6 to TRBJ2-7; D not certain. The CDR3 spans 11 residues. Germline-derived CDR1 and CDR2 are MNHNY and SVGAGI (reference sequence). Trimming removed 8 bases from V and 3 bases from J, with 8 bases in between. CDR3 region: CASLYDYEQYF. CDR3 nucleotides: TGTGCCAGCCTCTATGACTACGAGCAGTACTTC.

The genes are TRBV7-2 and TRBJ1-5; D unresolved. Germline CDR1 SGHTA, CDR2 FQGNSA. This CDR3 is built from 14 residues. Between the trimmed V and J ends, which lost 8 bases and 0 bases, there was a span of 11 bases. DNA for the CDR3: TGTGCCAGCCGGGCTACATATAGCAATCAGCCCCAGCATTTT. Its translation is CASRATYSNQPQHF.

The J gene is TRBJ1-3, the V gene TRBV6-1; 8 positions agree with TRBD1. V gave up 9 bases and J gave up 4 bases; unmatched junction bases: 5. Germline CDR1 MNHNS, CDR2 SASEGT. The CDR3 is 13 amino acids. Here the CDR3 DNA reads TGTGCCAGTAGGGGGACAGGAGGAAACACCATATATTTT. Its translation is CASRGTGGNTIYF.

The chain employs TRBV30 and TRBJ1-1, with no clear D. CDR3 length: 14 residues. CDR1 GTSNPN and CDR2 SVGIG come from the germline V gene (reference sequence). V was trimmed by 2 bases and J by 7 bases, leaving 17 bases between them. CDR3 nucleotide sequence: TGTGCCTGGAGTCCTCCCGGACGGTCCCTTGAAGCTTTCTTT. Encoded protein: CAWSPPGRSLEAFF.

The chain carries TRBV6-5 and TRBJ1-5, with D perhaps matching TRBD1 (5 bases). The CDR3 is 15 amino acids. Germline V gene lookup returns CDR1 MNHEY and CDR2 SVGAGI. V dropped 6 bases and J dropped 5 bases, with 17 bases sitting between them. The chain's CDR3 is CASRFTRDAHQPQHF. The CDR3 nucleotides are TGTGCCAGCAGATTCACTCGGGACGCTCATCAGCCCCAGCATTTT.

The rearrangement uses TRBV7-6 and TRBJ2-1, with D maybe TRBD2 (6 bases). The V end was cut by 0 bases, the J end by 6 bases, with 9 bases between. This CDR3 contains 14 residues. Germline loops: CDR1 SGHVS, CDR2 FNYEAQ. The CDR3 DNA follows: TGTGCCAGCAGCTTAGCCGGGAGCGGCAATGAGCAGTTCTTC. Encoded protein: CASSLAGSGNEQFF.

The chain recombines TRBV7-9 with TRBJ1-1; D gene ambiguous. Germline V gives CDR1 SEHNR, CDR2 FQNEAQ (reference sequence). Trimming removed 6 bases at V and 5 bases at J, with 13 bases between. The CDR3 has 13 residues. The CDR3 DNA sequence: TGTGCCAGCAGGAGAACGGGGTCTACTGAAGCTTTCTTT. Protein sequence: CASRRTGSTEAFF.

V gene TRBV14 combines with J gene TRBJ2-7, with 8 bases that match TRBD2. V lost 4 bases and J lost 2; bases outside the gene matches: 16. Germline V gives CDR1 SGHDN, CDR2 FVKESK. CDR3 length: 18 residues. CDR3 sequence reads: CASSRRGPFGGGTYEQYF. CDR3 DNA: TGTGCCAGCAGCCGAAGGGGCCCCTTTGGCGGGGGGACCTACGAGCAGTACTTC.

The V gene is TRBV13, the J gene TRBJ2-2; no clear D gene. CDR3 length equals 13 residues. The germline CDR1 and CDR2 sequences are PRHDT and FYEKMQ (reference sequence). The germline V and J ends were trimmed by 3 bases and 7 bases, with 9 bases remaining between them. The CDR3 loop reads CASSLVRLGELFF. The CDR3, as DNA: TGTGCCAGCAGCTTGGTCAGGCTCGGGGAGCTGTTTTTT.

This clone has a single count. This chain joins TRBV9 and TRBJ2-1; TRBD2 is a possible D gene (7 bases). This CDR3 has 15 amino acids. The germline V gene encodes CDR1 SGDLS and CDR2 YYNGEE. V was trimmed by 4 bases and J by 4 bases, leaving 15 bases between them. CDR3 loop: CASSPGGLPYNEQFF. CDR3 in DNA: TGTGCCAGCAGCCCCGGGGGGCTCCCTTACAATGAGCAGTTCTTC.

The V gene is TRBV5-1, the J gene TRBJ2-3, with TRBD2 as a possible D gene (6 bases). This CDR3 has 17 amino acids. Germline CDR1 and CDR2: SGHRS and YFSETQ. V was cut by 0 bases and J by 1 base, with 15 bases left in between. CDR3 sequence reads: CASSLGVGRYGTDTQYF. The DNA for the CDR3 is TGCGCCAGCAGCTTGGGAGTTGGGAGGTACGGCACAGATACGCAGTATTTT. The variable domain in full, with the rest retrieved from reference TRBV5-1 and TRBJ2-3, is KAGVTQTPRYLIKTRGQQVTLSCSPISGHRSVSWYQQTPGQGLQFLFEYFSETQRNKGNFPGRFSGRQFSNSRSEMNVSTLELGDSALYLCASSLGVGRYGTDTQYFGPGTRLTVL.

The rearrangement links TRBV27 to TRBJ2-1; 11 positions match TRBD2. The V gene's germline CDR1 is MNHEY and CDR2 SMNVEV (reference sequence). The CDR3 is made up of 18 amino acids. V trimming: 4 bases; J trimming: 0 bases; junction bases outside the gene matches: 8. Here the CDR3 DNA reads TGTGCCAGCAGTTCCCTCCGGACTAGCGGGCGCTCCTACAATGAGCAGTTCTTC. It is translated as CASSSLRTSGRSYNEQFF.

The J gene is TRBJ2-7, the V gene TRBV14; 7 nucleotides agree with TRBD2. Losses at the gene ends were 0 bases for V and 9 bases for J; bases not matched to a gene: 14. The CDR3 has 16 amino acids. The germline V gene encodes CDR1 SGHDN and CDR2 FVKESK. CDR3 in amino acids: CASSQDRRRGRSPQYF. The CDR3 bases are TGTGCCAGCAGCCAAGATCGGCGACGCGGGAGATCACCGCAGTACTTC.

This rearrangement joins TRBV9 to TRBJ2-2; 7 nucleotides line up with TRBD1. The V gene's germline CDR1 is SGDLS and CDR2 YYNGEE. This CDR3 spans 15 amino acids. Losses at the gene ends were 3 bases for V and 6 bases for J; bases not matched to a gene: 8. Here the CDR3 DNA reads TGTGCCAGCAGCGACGTTGACAGGGTCCCCGGGGAGCTGTTTTTT. It is translated as CASSDVDRVPGELFF.

The CDR3 DNA follows: TGTGCCAGCAGCCGTATAAAGAATTTGGGTGAGCAGTTCTTC. Translated: CASSRIKNLGEQFF. The chain joins TRBV14 to TRBJ2-1; D is ambiguous. The V gene lost 4 bases and the J gene lost 9 bases, with 16 bases spanning the gap. The CDR3 consists of 14 residues. From germline, CDR1 is SGHDN and CDR2 FVKESK.

The J gene is TRBJ2-1, the V gene TRBV11-1; TRBD1 matches 8 bases. V shed 5 bases, J shed 2 bases, and the junction held 5 bases outside the gene matches. This CDR3 is 15 amino acids long. Germline-derived CDR1 and CDR2 are SGHAT and FQDESV (reference sequence). CDR3 region: CASSIGQGAYNEQFF. The CDR3 DNA reads as TGTGCCAGCAGCATCGGACAGGGAGCCTACAATGAGCAGTTCTTC. Supplemented by reference TRBV11-1 and TRBJ2-1, the full variable domain reads EAEVAQSPRYKITEKSQAVAFWCDPISGHATLYWYRQILGQGPELLVQFQDESVVDDSQLPKDRFSAERLKGVDSTLKIQPAELGDSAMYLCASSIGQGAYNEQFFGPGTRLTVL.

V is TRBV4-3 and J is TRBJ2-5, with D tentatively TRBD1 or TRBD2 (5 bases each). V lost 0 bases to trimming and J lost 5 bases, with 10 bases between them. The germline V gene has CDR1 LGHNA and CDR2 YSLEER. This CDR3 is built from 14 residues. CDR3 nucleotide sequence: TGCGCCAGCAGCCAAGAGGGGGTAGGGGAGACCCAGTACTTC. The encoded protein is CASSQEGVGETQYF.

The rearrangement joins TRBV6-5 to TRBJ2-1; no reliable D call. Trimming removed 2 bases at V and 7 bases at J, with 9 bases between. This CDR3 comprises 13 residues. CDR1 is MNHEY and CDR2 is SVGAGI in the germline V gene. DNA for the CDR3: TGTGCCAGCAGTTACGCTAGTTTGAATGAGCAGTTCTTC. Protein: CASSYASLNEQFF.

The chain joins TRBV7-9 to TRBJ2-7; 10 nucleotides align to TRBD1. Losses at the gene ends were 6 bases for V and 2 bases for J; bases not matched to a gene: 4. CDR1 is SEHNR and CDR2 is FQNEAQ in the germline V gene (reference sequence). The CDR3 has 14 amino acids. The CDR3 is CASSPGTGAYEQYF. CDR3 coding DNA: TGTGCCAGCAGTCCAGGGACAGGGGCCTACGAGCAGTACTTC. The full variable domain, completed using reference TRBV7-9 and TRBJ2-7, is DTGVSQNPRHKITKRGQNVTFRCDPISEHNRLYWYRQTLGQGPEFLTYFQNEAQLEKSRLLSDRFSAERPKGSFSTLEIQRTEQGDSAMYLCASSPGTGAYEQYFGPGTRLTVT.

The chain employs TRBV11-3 and TRBJ1-1; D possibly corresponds to TRBD1 (5 bases). The germline V gene has CDR1 SGHNT and CDR2 YENEEA. The V end lost 6 bases, the J end lost 0 bases, and 17 bases lay between the germline ends. There are 16 residues in the CDR3. Here the CDR3 reads CASSQRGRGLNTEAFF. Written as DNA, the CDR3 is TGTGCCAGCAGTCAACGGGGGAGGGGATTGAACACTGAAGCTTTCTTT.

V and J are TRBV28 and TRBJ1-5, with 8 bases matching TRBD1. The CDR3 covers 16 residues. CDR1 and CDR2 from the germline V gene are MDHEN and SYDVKM. V was pared by 2 bases and J by 4 bases, with 7 bases of the junction left unmatched. CDR3 DNA: TGTGCCAGCAGTTTACACCAGGGGGCCCTAAATCAGCCCCAGCATTTT. The encoded protein is CASSLHQGALNQPQHF. The complete variable domain, with remaining parts taken from reference TRBV28 and TRBJ1-5, reads DVKVTQSSRYLVKRTGEKVFLECVQDMDHENMFWYRQDPGLGLRLIYFSYDVKMKEKGDIPEGYSVSREKKERFSLILESASTNQTSMYLCASSLHQGALNQPQHFGDGTRLSIL.

DNA of the CDR3: TGTGCCAGCAGCGTTAGCGCCGAGCGGGAGCTTTACGAGCAGTACTTC. Amino acids: CASSVSAERELYEQYF. This chain joins TRBV9 and TRBJ2-7; TRBD2 aligns across 8 bases. The trim removed 2 bases at V and 4 bases at J, leaving 11 bases unmatched. CDR1 is SGDLS and CDR2 is YYNGEE in the germline V gene. This CDR3 spans 16 amino acids.

V usage is TRBV30 and J usage is TRBJ2-7; D may be TRBD2 (7 bases). The CDR3 sequence is 14 residues long. The ends were cut back, 1 base at V and 2 bases at J, with 12 bases in the middle. The germline V gene has CDR1 GTSNPN and CDR2 SVGIG (reference sequence). CDR3 coding DNA: TGTGCCTGGAGTGAAGGCGGGGGCCCCTACGAGCAGTACTTC. This sequence encodes CAWSEGGGPYEQYF.

This rearrangement joins TRBV15 to TRBJ2-2; TRBD2 is a possible D gene (5 bases). The CDR3 loop spans 15 amino acids. Per germline, CDR1 LNHNV and CDR2 YYDKDF (reference sequence). The V end was cut by 5 bases, the J end by 0 bases, with 10 bases between. This chain's CDR3 is CATSPRGPNTGELFF. In nucleotides, the CDR3 is TGTGCCACCAGCCCGAGAGGGCCGAACACCGGGGAGCTGTTTTTT.

The count of this clone is one. The chain has TRBV5-1 and TRBJ2-7; a possible D gene is TRBD2 (7 bases). CDR1 and CDR2 from the germline V gene are SGHRS and YFSETQ. Trimming took 2 bases from V and 7 from J, leaving 19 bases between them. CDR3 length: 15 residues. In DNA, the CDR3 is TGCGCCAGCAGCTTTGAATTAGGGGGGGCCGGGGAGCAGTACTTC. Encoded protein: CASSFELGGAGEQYF.

The chain links TRBV7-9 to TRBJ1-1; possibly TRBD1 for D (5 bases). CDR1 is SEHNR, CDR2 FQNEAQ, per germline (reference sequence). The CDR3 has 14 amino acids. The germline V and J ends were trimmed by 4 bases and 8 bases, with 17 bases remaining between them. CDR3 residues: CASSSTDPGVEAFF. The CDR3 nucleotides are TGTGCCAGCAGCTCCACAGACCCGGGGGTGGAAGCTTTCTTT. The full variable domain, its missing parts supplied by reference TRBV7-9 and TRBJ1-1, is DTGVSQNPRHKITKRGQNVTFRCDPISEHNRLYWYRQTLGQGPEFLTYFQNEAQLEKSRLLSDRFSAERPKGSFSTLEIQRTEQGDSAMYLCASSSTDPGVEAFFGQGTRLTVV.

The chain recombines TRBV7-9 with TRBJ2-7; 9 bases align to TRBD1. With 4 bases clipped from V and 2 bases from J, the junction kept 12 bases outside the gene matches. This CDR3 comprises 17 residues. Per germline, CDR1 SEHNR and CDR2 FQNEAQ (reference sequence). The CDR3 nucleotides are TGTGCCAGCAGCTCGCCCTCGACAGGGGGGTTAACCTACGAGCAGTACTTC. It encodes CASSSPSTGGLTYEQYF.

V is TRBV6-5 and J is TRBJ2-5; TRBD2 matches 12 bases. Germline CDR1 MNHEY, CDR2 SVGAGI. Trimming removed 7 bases from V and 5 bases from J; junction bases left unmatched: 8. The CDR3 is 15 amino acids. The CDR3 loop reads CASNPGLAGSETQYF. In DNA, the CDR3 is TGTGCCAGCAATCCAGGACTAGCGGGATCTGAGACCCAGTACTTC.